The subject of this entry is one T cell receptor (beta chain). What this receptor recognizes is not known. Nothing much larger sits one base from this clone, and base qualities are not available. These data come from a study of T cell repertoires in cytomegalovirus infection (dated by TCRdb to about 2019). Regarding the study in general: Recently identified HLA-C-restricted CMV epitopes, whose presentation resists viral immunomodulation, were targeted by peptide stimulations together with well-studied HLA-B-restricted epitopes. Because public TCR beta signatures pointed to carriage of CMV infection together with the matching HLA type, the HLA type of each donor mattered for the analysis.

The cysteine opens and the phenylalanine closes a CDR3 of 15 amino acids. This entry keeps only the CDR3 DNA: 45 bases, framed from base 1. Trimmed from V: 8 bases; trimmed from J: 0 bases; junction bases lacking a gene match: 7. From the germline V gene, CDR1 is SNHLY and CDR2 is FYNNEI. Overall study results and their limits: The ex vivo response was dominated by HLA-C-restricted CMV-specific TCR beta clonotypes, which also provided the single most frequent clonotype in two of eight donors. Cumulative frequency of public TCR beta family members discriminated carriers of CMV infection plus the relevant HLA type in this cohort and an independent roughly 330-donor cohort.

Instrument used: Illumina HiSeq 1500. TCRdb reran the public reads through fastp at Q25 and MiXCR, keeping productive beta chains. Records with the same CDR3 protein are collapsed into one entry carrying the most frequent genes and DNA. In all, the sample holds under 95,000 distinct CDR3 sequences, and roughly half of those were seen once. Together, the top ten hold roughly 93% of the sample. The treatment or condition label of this sample denotes: in vitro stimulation with specific CMV peptide epitopes to enrich CMV-specific T cells. The sequencing here drew on CD8+ T cells from cultured PBMCs, taken from culture after CMV antigen stimulation. The sequence came from a human donor in good health (CMV status not recorded). Some clones in this sample may be carry-over from other donors' samples. The chain is assembled from TRBV2 and TRBJ2-1, with 7 middle bases fitting TRBD2. The nucleotide sequence is TGTGCCAGCCGTAGCGGGCCGAGCTCCTACAATGAGCAGTTCTTC. Its protein reads: CASRSGPSSYNEQFF.